This T cell receptor beta chain was recovered during a study of identical twins. In TCRdb, the 5' RACE reads were re-called with MiXCR into one record per CDR3 protein. This table holds under 900,000 distinct CDR3 sequences, approximately 18% found once. The V gene lost 1 base and the J gene lost 6 bases, with 13 bases spanning the gap. Germline V CDR1 and CDR2: SGHRS, YFSETQ. The CDR3 totals 15 residues. This same sample was also part of a study on T cells expressing NK-cell markers.

Sequenced input: PBMCs. This rearrangement joins TRBV5-1 to TRBJ2-2; D is unclear. This clonotype was sampled from a woman in her late teens or twenties in good health. The CDR3 DNA sequence: TGCGCCAGCAGCTTGATAGGTTGGGGTGCCGGGGAGCTGTTTTTT. This sequence encodes CASSLIGWGAGELFF.